The source of this TCR beta chain is a study of blood T cell repertoires in COVID-19. Across the whole study: COVID-19 samples, acute and convalescent, were from the United States, Italy and Spain. From T cells, B-cell-depleted T cells, or PBMCs came the material, which was cDNA or gDNA.

The germline V gene has CDR1 KGHSH and CDR2 LQKENI. The J segment lost 1 base and the V segment lost 1 base, leaving 2 bases of the junction unmatched. CDR3 length: 16 amino acids. In the source study's methods: Reference gene primer amplification gave estimated nucleated cell counts. Measured with immunoSEQ multiplex PCR; TCRdb has only the in-frame clones, and not every one. That table supplies the V and J calls and clone size; D and trimming were determined from the DNA. The table records approximately 74,000 clones, roughly three quarters of them present only once. The receptor comes from a human donor in a cohort sampled during active COVID-19. The rearrangement uses TRBV18 and TRBJ2-2, with 8 bases that match TRBD1. Sequencing was carried out using peripheral blood. CDR3: CASSPLGQENTGELFF. DNA for the CDR3: TGTGCCAGCTCACCACTGGGACAGGAGAACACCGGGGAGCTGTTTTTT.